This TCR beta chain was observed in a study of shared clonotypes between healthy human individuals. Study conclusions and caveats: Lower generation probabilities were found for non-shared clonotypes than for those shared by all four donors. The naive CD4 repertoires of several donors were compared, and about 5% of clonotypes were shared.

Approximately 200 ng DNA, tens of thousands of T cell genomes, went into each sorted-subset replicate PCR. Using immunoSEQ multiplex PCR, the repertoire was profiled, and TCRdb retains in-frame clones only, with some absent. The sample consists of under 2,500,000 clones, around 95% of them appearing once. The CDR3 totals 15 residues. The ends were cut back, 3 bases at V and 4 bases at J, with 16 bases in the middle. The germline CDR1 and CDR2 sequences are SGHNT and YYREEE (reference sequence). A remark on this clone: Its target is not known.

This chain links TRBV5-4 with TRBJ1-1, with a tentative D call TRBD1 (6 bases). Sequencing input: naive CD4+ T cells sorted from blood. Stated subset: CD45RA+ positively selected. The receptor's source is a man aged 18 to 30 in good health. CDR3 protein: CASSSKQQGGTEAFF. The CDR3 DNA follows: TGTGCCAGCAGCTCCAAACAACAGGGCGGCACTGAAGCTTTCTTT.